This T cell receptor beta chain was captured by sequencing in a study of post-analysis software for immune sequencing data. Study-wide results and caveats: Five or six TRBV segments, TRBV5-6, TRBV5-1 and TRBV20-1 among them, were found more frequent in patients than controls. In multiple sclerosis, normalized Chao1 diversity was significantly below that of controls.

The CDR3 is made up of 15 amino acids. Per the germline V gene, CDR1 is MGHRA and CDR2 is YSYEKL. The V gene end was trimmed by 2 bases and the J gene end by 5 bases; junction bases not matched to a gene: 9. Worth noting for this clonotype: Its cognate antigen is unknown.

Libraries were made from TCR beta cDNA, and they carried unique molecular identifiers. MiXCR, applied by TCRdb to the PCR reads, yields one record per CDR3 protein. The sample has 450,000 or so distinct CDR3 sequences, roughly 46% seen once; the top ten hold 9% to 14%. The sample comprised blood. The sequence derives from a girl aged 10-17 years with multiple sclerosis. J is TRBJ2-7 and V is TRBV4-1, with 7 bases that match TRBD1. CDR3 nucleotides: TGCGCCAGCAGCCAAACTCTGACAGGGTTCCACGAGCAGTACTTC. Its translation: CASSQTLTGFHEQYF.